A selection of T cell receptor beta chains follows, all from one sample in a study of long-term antiretroviral therapy in people with HIV. TCRdb's table, derived via immunoSEQ multiplex PCR, lists solely in-frame clones and lacks some. This sample has 20,000 to 30,000 clones, with roughly nine tenths found just once. Sample: unsorted PBMCs, taken 1.9 years after starting antiretroviral therapy. These receptors all come from a woman aged 30 to 39 with HIV. Both conserved end residues are part of each CDR3. D genes are given only for firm matches. The size of a clone is reported for some rows only, either as once, few or many, or as a class for expanded clones.

v_call	j_call	clone_size	d_call	cdr3_nt	cdr3_aa
TRBV7-8	TRBJ1-2	NA	NA	TGTGCCAGCAGCTTTGCTGCGGGCGAGAAGAGGGGTATTAACTATGGCTACACCTTC	CASSFAAGEKRGINYGYTF
TRBV9	TRBJ1-1	NA	NA	TGTGCCAGCAGCTTTAAGAGGAGGGGCGGGAACACTGAAGCTTTCTTT	CASSFKRRGGNTEAFF
TRBV7-9	TRBJ2-1	NA	TRBD1	TGTGCCAGCAGCTTGAGGACAGGGGGTGATGAGCAGTTCTTC	CASSLRTGGDEQFF
TRBV1	TRBJ1-2	once	NA	TGCACCAGCAGCCTCCCTGGGACACCATATGGCTACACCTTC	CTSSLPGTPYGYTF
TRBV6-1	TRBJ2-2	NA	NA	TGTGCCAGCAGACCGGACGGGCGAACCACCGGGGAGCTGTTTTTT	CASRPDGRTTGELFF
TRBV5-1	TRBJ1-1	NA	TRBD1	TGCGCCAGCAGCCCCAGGACAGGGCGTAGGGGCACTGAAGCTTTCTTT	CASSPRTGRRGTEAFF
TRBV5-6	TRBJ1-4	NA	NA	TGTGCCAGCAGCTTGGAATTGGCAGCTAATGAAAAACTGTTTTTT	CASSLELAANEKLFF
TRBV5-4	TRBJ1-6	NA	TRBD1	TGTGCCAGCAGGCCCTCTGACAGGGGAAATTCACCCCTCCACTTT	CASRPSDRGNSPLHF
TRBV4-2	TRBJ1-5	NA	TRBD1	TGTGCCAGCAGCGTCGGACAGGGCATCAATCAGCCCCAGCATTTT	CASSVGQGINQPQHF
TRBV5-1	TRBJ2-6	NA	NA	TGCGCCAGCAGCTTGGTGGGCTCTGGGGCCAACGTCCTGACTTTC	CASSLVGSGANVLTF
TRBV5-8	TRBJ1-4	NA	NA	TGTGCCAGCAGCTCTCAGTACGGCAACTTTGAAAAACTGTTTTTT	CASSSQYGNFEKLFF
TRBV14	TRBJ1-2	NA	TRBD1	TGTGCCAGCAGCCGTGACAGGGCTGCAAACTATGGCTACACCTTC	CASSRDRAANYGYTF
TRBV19	TRBJ1-1	NA	TRBD1	TGTGCCAGTAGTATAGTGGGACAGCCGAACACTGAAGCTTTCTTT	CASSIVGQPNTEAFF
TRBV30	TRBJ2-5	once	TRBD2	TGTGCCTGGAGCGGGGGGTTACAAGAGACCCAGTACTTC	CAWSGGLQETQYF
TRBV6-1	TRBJ2-5	NA	TRBD2	TGTGCCAGCAGTGAAGAGGTAGGGAGGGAAGAGACCCAGTACTTC	CASSEEVGREETQYF
TRBV29-1	TRBJ2-7	NA	NA	TGCAGCGTTCGGGGGGACAGGCGCGGGACCTACGAGCAGTACTTC	CSVRGDRRGTYEQYF
TRBV27	TRBJ1-1	NA	TRBD1	TGTGCCAGCCTACAGGGGACGAACACTGAAGCTTTCTTT	CASLQGTNTEAFF
TRBV11-2	TRBJ1-5	NA	TRBD1	TGTGCCAGCAGCTTGGGACAGGGAGGGCGAGGGCCCCAGCATTTT	CASSLGQGGRGPQHF
TRBV4-1	TRBJ1-3	NA	NA	TGCGCCAGCAGCCAAGATCGCGTTAATCGAAACACCATATATTTT	CASSQDRVNRNTIYF
TRBV6-5	TRBJ1-2	NA	NA	TGTGCCAGCAGTTCCGAGCCTAGTTCTGGCTACACCTTC	CASSSEPSSGYTF
TRBV19	TRBJ1-3	NA	NA	TGTGCCAGTAGTAGCGGAAGGACCGCTGGAAACACCATATATTTT	CASSSGRTAGNTIYF
TRBV11-2	TRBJ1-2	once	TRBD1	TGTGCCAGCAGCCTAGACAGGGCTGGGGATGGCTACACCTTC	CASSLDRAGDGYTF
TRBV5-1	TRBJ2-1	NA	NA	TGCGCCAGCAGCCTATATCTAGGCCACAATGAGCAGTTCTTC	CASSLYLGHNEQFF
TRBV7-3	TRBJ2-1	NA	TRBD2	TGTGCCAGCAGCTTACCACCGACTAGCGGGGGGACATTCTCCTACAATGAGCAGTTCTTC	CASSLPPTSGGTFSYNEQFF
TRBV7-9	TRBJ1-4	NA	NA	TGTGCCAGCAGCCGGGTCACGGGGCGGGATGAAAAACTGTTTTTT	CASSRVTGRDEKLFF
TRBV5-1	TRBJ2-7	once	NA	TGCGCCAGCAGGAAGGCGGGGACCTACGAGCAGTACTTC	CASRKAGTYEQYF
TRBV10-3	TRBJ1-6	NA	NA	TGTGCCATCAGTGAAGGGTCAGGCTCACCCCTCCACTTT	CAISEGSGSPLHF
TRBV6-5	TRBJ1-4	NA	TRBD1	TGTGCCAGCAGTGGCACAGGGGGCCGAGGTGAAAAACTGTTTTTT	CASSGTGGRGEKLFF
TRBV2	TRBJ1-1	NA	TRBD1	TGTGCCAGCAACCCCCGGGACAGGGGCGTGAACACTGAAGCTTTCTTT	CASNPRDRGVNTEAFF
TRBV7-9	TRBJ2-2	NA	TRBD1	TGTGCCAGCAGCCTGGGACAGGGGGATGGCGGGGAGCTGTTTTTT	CASSLGQGDGGELFF
TRBV6-5	TRBJ2-5	NA	TRBD1	TGTGCCAGCAGTGGGGGACAGGGTTCTCAAGAGACCCAGTACTTC	CASSGGQGSQETQYF
TRBV19	TRBJ2-3	once	NA	TGTGCCAGTACCCTACTAGGGTCGGGGTACCCAGATACGCAGTATTTT	CASTLLGSGYPDTQYF